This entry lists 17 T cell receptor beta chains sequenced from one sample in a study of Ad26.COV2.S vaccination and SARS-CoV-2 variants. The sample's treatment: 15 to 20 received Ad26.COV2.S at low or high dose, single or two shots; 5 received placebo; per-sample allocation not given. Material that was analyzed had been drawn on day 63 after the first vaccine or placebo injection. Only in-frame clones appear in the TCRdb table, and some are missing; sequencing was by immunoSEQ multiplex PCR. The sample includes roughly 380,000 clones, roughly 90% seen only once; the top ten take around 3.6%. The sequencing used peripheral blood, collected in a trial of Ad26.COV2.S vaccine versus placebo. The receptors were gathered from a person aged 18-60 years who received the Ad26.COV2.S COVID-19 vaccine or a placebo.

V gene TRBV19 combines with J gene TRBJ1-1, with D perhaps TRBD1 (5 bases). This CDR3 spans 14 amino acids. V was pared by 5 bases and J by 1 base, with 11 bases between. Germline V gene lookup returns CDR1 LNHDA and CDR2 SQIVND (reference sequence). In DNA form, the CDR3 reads TGTGCCAGTAGTGCTAGACAGACGAACACTGAAGCTTTCTTT. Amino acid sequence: CASSARQTNTEAFF.

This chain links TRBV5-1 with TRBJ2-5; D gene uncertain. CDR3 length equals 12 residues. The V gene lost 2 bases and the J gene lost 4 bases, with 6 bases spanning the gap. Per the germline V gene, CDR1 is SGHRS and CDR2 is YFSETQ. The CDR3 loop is CASSFRAETQYF. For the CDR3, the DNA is TGCGCCAGCAGCTTTAGGGCAGAGACCCAGTACTTC.

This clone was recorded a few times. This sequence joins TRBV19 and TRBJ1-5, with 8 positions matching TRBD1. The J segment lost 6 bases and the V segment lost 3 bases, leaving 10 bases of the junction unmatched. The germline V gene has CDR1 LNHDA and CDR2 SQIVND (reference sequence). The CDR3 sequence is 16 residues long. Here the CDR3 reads CASSIVRTGRSQPQHF. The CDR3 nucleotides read TGTGCCAGTAGTATTGTCCGGACAGGGAGAAGTCAGCCCCAGCATTTT.

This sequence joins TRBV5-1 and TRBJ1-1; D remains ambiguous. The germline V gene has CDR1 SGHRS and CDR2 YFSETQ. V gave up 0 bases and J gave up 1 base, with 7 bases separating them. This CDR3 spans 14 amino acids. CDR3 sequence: CASSLALGNTEAFF. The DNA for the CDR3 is TGCGCCAGCAGCTTGGCCCTCGGGAACACTGAAGCTTTCTTT.

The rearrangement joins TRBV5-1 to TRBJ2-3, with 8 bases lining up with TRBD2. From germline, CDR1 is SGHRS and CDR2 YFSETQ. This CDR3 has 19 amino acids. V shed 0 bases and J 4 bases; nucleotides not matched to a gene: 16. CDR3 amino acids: CASSLAKYSRGGRADTQYF. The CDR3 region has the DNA TGCGCCAGCAGCTTGGCCAAATATTCCCGGGGGGGCCGAGCAGATACGCAGTATTTT.

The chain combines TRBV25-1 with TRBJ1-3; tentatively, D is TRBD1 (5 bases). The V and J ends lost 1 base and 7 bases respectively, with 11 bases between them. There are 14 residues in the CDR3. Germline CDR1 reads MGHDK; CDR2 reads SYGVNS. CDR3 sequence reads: CASSEFGDPNTIYF. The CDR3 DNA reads TGTGCCAGCAGTGAATTCGGGGACCCTAACACCATATATTTT.

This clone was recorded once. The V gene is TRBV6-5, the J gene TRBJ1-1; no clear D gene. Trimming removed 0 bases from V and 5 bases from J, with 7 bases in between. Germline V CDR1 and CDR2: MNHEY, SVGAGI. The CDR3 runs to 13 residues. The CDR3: CASSYSRATEAFF. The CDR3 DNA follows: TGTGCCAGCAGTTACTCGAGGGCGACTGAAGCTTTCTTT.

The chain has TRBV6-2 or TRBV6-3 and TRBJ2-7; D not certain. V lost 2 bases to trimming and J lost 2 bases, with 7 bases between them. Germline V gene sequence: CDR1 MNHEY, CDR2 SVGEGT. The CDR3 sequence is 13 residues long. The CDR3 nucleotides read TGTGCCAGCAGTTACGACGTGCCCTACGAGCAGTACTTC. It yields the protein CASSYDVPYEQYF.

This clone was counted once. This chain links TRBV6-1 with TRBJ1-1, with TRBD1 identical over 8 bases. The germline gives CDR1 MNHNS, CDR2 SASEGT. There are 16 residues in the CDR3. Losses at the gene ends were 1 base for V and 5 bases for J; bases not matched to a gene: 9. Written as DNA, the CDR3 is TGTGCCAGCAGTGAAGTCACCGGACAGGGAGGGACTGAAGCTTTCTTT. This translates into CASSEVTGQGGTEAFF.

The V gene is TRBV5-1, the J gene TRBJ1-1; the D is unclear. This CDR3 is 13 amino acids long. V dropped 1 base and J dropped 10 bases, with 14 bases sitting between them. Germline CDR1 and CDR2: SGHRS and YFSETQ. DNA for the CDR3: TGCGCCAGCAGCTTGTCCAGAGCCGCTGTAGCTTTCTTT. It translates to CASSLSRAAVAFF.

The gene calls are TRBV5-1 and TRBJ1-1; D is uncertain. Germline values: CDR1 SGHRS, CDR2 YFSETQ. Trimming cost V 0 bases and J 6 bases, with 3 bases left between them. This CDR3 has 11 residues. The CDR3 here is CASSLGSEAFF. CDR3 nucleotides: TGCGCCAGCAGCTTGGGGTCTGAAGCTTTCTTT.

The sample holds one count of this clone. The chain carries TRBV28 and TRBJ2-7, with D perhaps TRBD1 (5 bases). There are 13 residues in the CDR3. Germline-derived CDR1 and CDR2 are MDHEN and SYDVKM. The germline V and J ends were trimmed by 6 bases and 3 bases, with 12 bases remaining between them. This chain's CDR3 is CASRRTPSYEQYF. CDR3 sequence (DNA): TGTGCCAGCAGACGGACACCTAGCTACGAGCAGTACTTC.

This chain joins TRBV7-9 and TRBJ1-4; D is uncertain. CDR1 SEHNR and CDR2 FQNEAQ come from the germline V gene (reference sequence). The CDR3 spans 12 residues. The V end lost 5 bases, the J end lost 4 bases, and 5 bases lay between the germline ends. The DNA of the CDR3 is TGTGCCAGCAGCGACCGTAATGAAAAACTGTTTTTT. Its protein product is CASSDRNEKLFF. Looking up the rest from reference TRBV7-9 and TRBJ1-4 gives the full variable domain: DTGVSQNPRHKITKRGQNVTFRCDPISEHNRLYWYRQTLGQGPEFLTYFQNEAQLEKSRLLSDRFSAERPKGSFSTLEIQRTEQGDSAMYLCASSDRNEKLFFGSGTQLSVL.

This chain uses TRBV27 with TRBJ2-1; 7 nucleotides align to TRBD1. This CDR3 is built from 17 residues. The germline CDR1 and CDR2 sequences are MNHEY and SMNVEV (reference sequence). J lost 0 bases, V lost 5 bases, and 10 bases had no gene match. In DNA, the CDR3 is TGTGCCAGCAGTACGTCCGACAGGGTACTCTCCTACAATGAGCAGTTCTTC. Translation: CASSTSDRVLSYNEQFF.

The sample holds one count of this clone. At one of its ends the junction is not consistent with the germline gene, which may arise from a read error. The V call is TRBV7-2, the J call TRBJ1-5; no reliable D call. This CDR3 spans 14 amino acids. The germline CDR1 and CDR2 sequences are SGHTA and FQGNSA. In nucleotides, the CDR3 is TGTGCCAGCAGCCTAGCACGGCTTAATCAGCCCCAGCATTTT. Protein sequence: CASSLARLNQPQHF.

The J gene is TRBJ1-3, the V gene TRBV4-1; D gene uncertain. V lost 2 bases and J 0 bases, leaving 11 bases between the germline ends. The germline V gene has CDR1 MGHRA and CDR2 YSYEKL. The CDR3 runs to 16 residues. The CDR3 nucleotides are TGCGCCAGCAGCCAAAGTGCGGTAAGCTCTGGAAACACCATATATTTT. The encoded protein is CASSQSAVSSGNTIYF.

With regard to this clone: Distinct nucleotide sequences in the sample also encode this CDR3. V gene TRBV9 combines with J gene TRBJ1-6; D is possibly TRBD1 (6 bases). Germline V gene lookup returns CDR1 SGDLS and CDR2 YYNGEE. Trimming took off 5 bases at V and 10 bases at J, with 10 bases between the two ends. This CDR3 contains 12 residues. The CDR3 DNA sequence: TGTGCCAGCAGTGCTCAGGGGTCACCCCTCCACTTT. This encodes CASSAQGSPLHF.